This T cell receptor (beta chain) was recovered during a study of early T cells in non-severe SARS-CoV-2 infection. In germline, CDR1 is MNHNY, CDR2 SVGAGI (reference sequence). The CDR3 is made up of 16 amino acids. Deletions cut 4 bases from V and 0 bases from J, with 10 bases between. TCRdb ran MiXCR on the 5' RACE reads and lists one entry per CDR3 protein. The data contain 75,000 to 95,000 distinct CDR3 sequences, about 15% of them singletons. This sequence joins TRBV6-6 and TRBJ2-6, with a possible D match to TRBD1 (5 bases). The sequences come from whole blood, collected at baseline. The source is an adult who was a healthcare worker with PCR-confirmed SARS-CoV-2 infection or an uninfected control (not recorded which). CDR3 sequence (DNA): TGTGCCAGCAGTTGGAAGGGGTTCTCTGGGGCCAACGTCCTGACTTTC. This translates into CASSWKGFSGANVLTF.